This is a list of T cell receptor beta chains from one sample in a study of blood T cell repertoires in COVID-19. The table came from immunoSEQ multiplex PCR; TCRdb's copy has only in-frame clones and leaves some out. The sample lists under 200,000 clones, around 80% occurring once. Sequenced: peripheral blood. The receptors here all came from a woman in her 70s with COVID-19, enrolled during active disease. Both conserved end residues are part of each CDR3. The D gene is left open where the match is weak. For some rows the clone size is stated as once, few or many, or as a class when expanded; others skip it.

CDR3 length	clone size	V gene	J gene	D gene	CDR3 DNA	CDR3 protein
14	.	TRBV2	TRBJ2-5	.	TGTGCCAGCAAGACGGGGGGCGGAGGGGAGACCCAGTACTTC	CASKTGGGGETQYF
14	once	TRBV9	TRBJ1-5	.	TGTGCCAGCAGCGTAGAGGCAGGGAATCAGCCCCAGCATTTT	CASSVEAGNQPQHF
16	.	TRBV18	TRBJ2-1	TRBD2	TGTGCCAGCTCACTAATGACTAGCGGGGGGACCAATGAGCAGTTCTTC	CASSLMTSGGTNEQFF
15	.	TRBV6-5	TRBJ2-1	.	TGTGCCAGCAGTTACTCGACTCCCAGGGATAATGAGCAGTTCTTC	CASSYSTPRDNEQFF
15	.	TRBV5-4	TRBJ1-1	.	TGTGCCAGCAGCTCTGCGGGTACTCTGAACACTGAAGCTTTCTTT	CASSSAGTLNTEAFF
14	.	TRBV6-6	TRBJ2-5	TRBD2	TGTGCCAGCAGTCCCGGGGGGGCCCTGGAGACCCAGTACTTC	CASSPGGALETQYF
19	.	TRBV6-1	TRBJ1-5	TRBD1	TGTGCCAGCAGTGACGGACAGGGATCTTTTGGAGGGAGCAATCAGCCCCAGCATTTT	CASSDGQGSFGGSNQPQHF
17	.	TRBV29-1	TRBJ1-5	TRBD1	TGCAGCGTGGCTCTCGGGACAGGGCGAGGGAGCAATCAGCCCCAGCATTTT	CSVALGTGRGSNQPQHF
14	few	TRBV27	TRBJ2-7	.	TGTGCCAGCAGTCTCTGGGAGAAGAGTTACGAGCAGTACTTC	CASSLWEKSYEQYF
14	.	TRBV19	TRBJ1-1	.	TGTGCCAGCCACAAGGATACAGGGAACACTGAAGCTTTCTTT	CASHKDTGNTEAFF
12	.	TRBV5-1	TRBJ1-3	.	TGCGCCAGCAGCTCGGGGGAGGACACCATATATTTT	CASSSGEDTIYF
15	.	TRBV4-1	TRBJ1-1	TRBD1	TGCGCCAGCAGCCAAGAGGACAGGGAGACCACTGAAGCTTTCTTT	CASSQEDRETTEAFF
15	.	TRBV10-3	TRBJ1-1	TRBD1	TGTGCCATCAGTGAGGGACAGGGGGCATGGACTGAAGCTTTCTTT	CAISEGQGAWTEAFF
13	.	TRBV19	TRBJ1-5	.	TGTGCCAGTATATCAGGGATAAATCAGCCCCAGCATTTT	CASISGINQPQHF
15	.	TRBV3-1/TRBV3-2	TRBJ2-2	TRBD2	TGTGCCAGCAGCCAACGGCGGGGGGGCACCGGGGAGCTGTTTTTT	CASSQRRGGTGELFF
17	.	TRBV7-2	TRBJ2-1	TRBD2	TGTGCCAGCAGCCCCCGCCGACGGCGGGAGGGCCTCAATGAGCAGTTCTTC	CASSPRRRREGLNEQFF
16	.	TRBV24-1	TRBJ2-3	TRBD2	TGTGCCACCAGTGACCTACTAGCGGGGGGGGCAGATACGCAGTATTTT	CATSDLLAGGADTQYF
15	.	TRBV5-1	TRBJ2-1	.	TGCGCCAGCAGCAGAGGCGGACTTTCCTACAATGAGCAGTTCTTC	CASSRGGLSYNEQFF
14	.	TRBV4-1	TRBJ1-4	.	TGCGCCAGCAGCCAAGAAGAGGGTGGGGAAAAACTGTTTTTT	CASSQEEGGEKLFF
15	.	TRBV5-1	TRBJ2-7	.	TGCGCCAGCAGCCCCCCCAACAGGGTAAACTACGAGCAGTACTTC	CASSPPNRVNYEQYF
11	.	TRBV10-3	TRBJ2-5	.	TGTGCCATCGGGGGGAGGGAGACCCAGTACTTC	CAIGGRETQYF
15	once	TRBV4-1	TRBJ1-5	.	TGCGCCAGCAGCCCCGGTATCCTTAACAATCAGCCCCAGCATTTT	CASSPGILNNQPQHF
15	.	TRBV5-1	TRBJ2-1	TRBD1	TGCGCCAGCAGGCAGTCGGGACAGGCATACAATGAGCAGTTCTTC	CASRQSGQAYNEQFF
15	.	TRBV19	TRBJ2-5	.	TGTGCCAGTAGTTTCCAGCGGAGCCCTCAAGAGACCCAGTACTTC	CASSFQRSPQETQYF
16	.	TRBV20-1	TRBJ1-6	TRBD1	TGCAGTGCTAGTACCCGCGCAGGGGGTACGGAGTCACCCCTCCACTTT	CSASTRAGGTESPLHF
16	.	TRBV11-3	TRBJ2-3	TRBD2	TGTGCCAGCAGCGCTGGACTAGCGGGGAGCACAGATACGCAGTATTTT	CASSAGLAGSTDTQYF
11	.	TRBV7-3	TRBJ2-2	TRBD2	TGTGCCTGGGGGGGCACCGGGGAGCTGTTTTTT	CAWGGTGELFF
15	.	TRBV7-9	TRBJ1-4	.	TGTGCCAGCAGCTGGAAAGGGGCAACTAATGAAAAACTGTTTTTT	CASSWKGATNEKLFF
14	.	TRBV28	TRBJ1-3	TRBD1	TGTGCCAGCACCGAGACAGGGGCTGGAAACACCATATATTTT	CASTETGAGNTIYF
12	.	TRBV19	TRBJ1-1	.	TGTGCCAGTAGTATACAGAACACTGAAGCTTTCTTT	CASSIQNTEAFF
14	.	TRBV19	TRBJ1-1	.	TGTGCCAGTAGTCCCGATGGAGGGATAGCTGAAGCTTTCTTT	CASSPDGGIAEAFF
15	.	TRBV7-6	TRBJ1-4	TRBD1	TGTGCCAGCAGCCGAATGGAACAGGGGGGGAAAAAACTGTTTTTT	CASSRMEQGGKKLFF
13	.	TRBV10-1	TRBJ2-3	.	TGCGCCAGCGGGGCCGACGCCAGTTATACGCAGTATTTT	CASGADASYTQYF
16	.	TRBV24-1	TRBJ2-3	TRBD2	TGTGCCACCAGTGATGGGACTAGCGCCCGCACAGATACGCAGTATTTT	CATSDGTSARTDTQYF
15	few	TRBV2	TRBJ1-4	TRBD1	TGTGCCAGCAGTTCTCTCAGGGGGCGGGAGGAAAAACTGTTTTTT	CASSSLRGREEKLFF
15	.	TRBV2	TRBJ2-1	TRBD2	TGTGCCAGCAGTGCGTTAGCGGGTAGAGGGAATGAGCAGTTCTTC	CASSALAGRGNEQFF
13	.	TRBV2	TRBJ1-1	TRBD1	TGTGCCAGCAGTGAAGGGAACAGGGGCCGGGCTTTCTTT	CASSEGNRGRAFF
15	.	TRBV6-2/TRBV6-3	TRBJ1-2	TRBD1	TGTGCCAGCAGTTACTCGCGACAGGGGGTCGGAGGCTACACCTTC	CASSYSRQGVGGYTF
13	.	TRBV30	TRBJ2-7	TRBD2	TGTGCCTGGAGTATCGCGGGAGGCAGCGAGCAGTACTTC	CAWSIAGGSEQYF
15	.	TRBV4-2	TRBJ1-1	.	TGTGCCAGCAGCCCCCCCCGGGGGGCGAACACTGAAGCTTTCTTT	CASSPPRGANTEAFF
14	.	TRBV10-1	TRBJ1-4	TRBD1	TGCGCCAGCTTAACAGGGGGCGCGTATGAAAAACTGTTTTTT	CASLTGGAYEKLFF
13	.	TRBV13	TRBJ2-2	.	TGTGCCAGCACGAACTTTTATGCCGGGGAGCTGTTTTTT	CASTNFYAGELFF
16	.	TRBV10-3	TRBJ2-5	.	TGTGCCATTAGTGAGTCGACCCGGAGGGGGCCAGAGACCCAGTACTTC	CAISESTRRGPETQYF
13	.	TRBV18	TRBJ1-1	.	TGTGCCAGCTCACCACAGAGGAACACTGAAGCTTTCTTT	CASSPQRNTEAFF
13	few	TRBV12-3/TRBV12-4	TRBJ1-2	TRBD1	TGTGCCAGCAGAAAAGGACAGGCCTATGGCTACACCTTC	CASRKGQAYGYTF
18	.	TRBV18	TRBJ2-3	TRBD2	TGTGCCAGTTCCCCGAGGTCTCCCGGGGAGGGGCGCACAGATACGCAGTATTTT	CASSPRSPGEGRTDTQYF
14	.	TRBV14	TRBJ2-1	TRBD2	TGTGCCAGCACCGGGACTAGCGGACAACGTGAGCAGTTCTTC	CASTGTSGQREQFF
16	.	TRBV7-9	TRBJ2-2	TRBD2	TGTGCCAGCAGTTATTCTAGCGGGAGAGGCACCGGGGAGCTGTTTTTT	CASSYSSGRGTGELFF
15	.	TRBV28	TRBJ1-4	TRBD1	TGTGCCAGCAGTTTAGGGGACAGGCTTAATGAAAAACTGTTTTTT	CASSLGDRLNEKLFF
11	.	TRBV28	TRBJ1-1	.	TGTGCCAGCAGAAAGACAGACCAAGCTTTCTTT	CASRKTDQAFF
14	.	TRBV27	TRBJ2-7	.	TGTGCCAGCAGTTTGCAATCGACGGGGTACGAGCAGTACTTC	CASSLQSTGYEQYF
11	.	TRBV28	TRBJ1-2	.	TGTGCCAGCCAGACTAACTATGGCTACACCTTC	CASQTNYGYTF
15	once	TRBV7-2	TRBJ2-7	TRBD2	TGTGCCAGCAGCGCACCGGGACTAGTGACCCACGAGCAGTACTTC	CASSAPGLVTHEQYF
13	.	TRBV5-1	TRBJ2-5	TRBD1	TGCGCCAGCAGTTGGGACAGCCAAGAGACCCAGTACTTC	CASSWDSQETQYF
15	.	TRBV2	TRBJ2-7	TRBD1	TGTGCCAGCAGTGTACCCGGACAGGGCTCCTACGAGCAGTACTTC	CASSVPGQGSYEQYF
14	.	TRBV10-1	TRBJ2-1	TRBD2	TGCGCCCCTCTAGCTAGCGGGAGACGTAATGAGCAGTTCTTC	CAPLASGRRNEQFF
15	.	TRBV2	TRBJ2-2	TRBD2	TGTGCCAGCACCTCTAGCGGGAGGGAGACCGGGGAGCTGTTTTTT	CASTSSGRETGELFF